This T cell receptor (beta chain) was profiled in a study of response to subunit inactivated influenza vaccine (dated 2018 in TCRdb). At the level of the whole study: To follow how T cells responded to a trivalent subunit inactivated influenza vaccine, the researchers relied on deep quantitative profiling of the T cell receptor repertoire.

On this clonotype itself: This receptor's antigen is unknown. One base away there is no much larger clone; base qualities are not given.

The method behind the library was RT-PCR. The sample was run on an Illumina HiSeq 2500. TCRdb trimmed public reads at Q25 via fastp, called clones via MiXCR and kept in-frame beta chains. Each record represents a unique CDR3 protein, reported with the most common genes and DNA among its rows. This sample lists roughly 650,000 distinct CDR3 sequences; 12% to 15% were detected once. Roughly 7.6% of the sample goes to the ten largest clones. Broad study findings and their caveats: According to the authors, only a limited number of new T cells may be recruited by each seasonal influenza vaccination.

The material sequenced was PBMCs from blood, taken 14 to 15 days before vaccination. This clonotype originated in a man aged 50-60 years who received an inactivated influenza vaccine. Donor details come from another sample of the same person, matched by shared clones.

This receptor carries the CDR3 CASSRGQLGIQYF. The DNA sequence is as follows: TGTGCCAGCAGCAGAGGACAGCTCGGCATTCAGTACTTC. The chain is assembled from TRBV12-3 or TRBV12-4 and TRBJ2-4; a tentative D match to TRBD1 spans 6 bases. CDR3 length: 13 amino acids, cysteine to phenylalanine. The sequence is cut down to CDR3 DNA, 39 bases in frame from base 1. V was cut back by 6 bases and J by 9 bases, leaving a gap of 15 bases between them.